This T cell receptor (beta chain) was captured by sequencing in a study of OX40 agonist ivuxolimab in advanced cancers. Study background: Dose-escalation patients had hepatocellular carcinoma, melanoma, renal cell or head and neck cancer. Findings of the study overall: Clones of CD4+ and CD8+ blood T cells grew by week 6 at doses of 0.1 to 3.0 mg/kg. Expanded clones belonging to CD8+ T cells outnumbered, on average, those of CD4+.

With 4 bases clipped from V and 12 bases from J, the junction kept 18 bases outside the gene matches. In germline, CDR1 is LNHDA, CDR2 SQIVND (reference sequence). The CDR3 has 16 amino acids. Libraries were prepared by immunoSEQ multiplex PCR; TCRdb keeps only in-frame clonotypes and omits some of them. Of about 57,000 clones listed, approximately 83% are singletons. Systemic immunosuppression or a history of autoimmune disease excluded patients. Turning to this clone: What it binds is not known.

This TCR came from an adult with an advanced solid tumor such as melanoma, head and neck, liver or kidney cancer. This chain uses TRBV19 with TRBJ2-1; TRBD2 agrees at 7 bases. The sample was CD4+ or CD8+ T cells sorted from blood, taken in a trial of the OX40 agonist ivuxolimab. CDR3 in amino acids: CASSTLIERGDRGQFF. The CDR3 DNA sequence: TGTGCCAGTAGTACGTTGATCGAGCGGGGTGACCGAGGGCAGTTCTTC. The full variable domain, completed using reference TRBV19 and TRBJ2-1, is DGGITQSPKYLFRKEGQNVTLSCEQNLNHDAMYWYRQDPGQGLRLIYYSQIVNDFQKGDIAEGYSVSREKKESFPLTVTSAQKNPTAFYLCASSTLIERGDRGQFFGPGTRLTVL.